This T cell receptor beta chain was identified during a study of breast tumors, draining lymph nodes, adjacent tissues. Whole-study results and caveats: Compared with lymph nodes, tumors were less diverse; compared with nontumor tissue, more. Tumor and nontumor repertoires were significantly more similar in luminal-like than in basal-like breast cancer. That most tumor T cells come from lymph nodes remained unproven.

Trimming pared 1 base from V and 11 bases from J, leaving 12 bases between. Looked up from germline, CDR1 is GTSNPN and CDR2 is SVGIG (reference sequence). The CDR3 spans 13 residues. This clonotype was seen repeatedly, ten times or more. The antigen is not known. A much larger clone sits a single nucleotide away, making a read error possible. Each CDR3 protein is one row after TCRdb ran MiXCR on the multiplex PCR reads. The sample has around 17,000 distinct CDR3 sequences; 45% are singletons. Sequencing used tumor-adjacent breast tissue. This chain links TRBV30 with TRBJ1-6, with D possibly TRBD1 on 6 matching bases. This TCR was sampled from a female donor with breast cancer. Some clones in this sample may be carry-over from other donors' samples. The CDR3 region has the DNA TGTGCCTGGAGTGAACAGGGAGGTCCACCCCTCCACTTT. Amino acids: CAWSEQGGPPLHF. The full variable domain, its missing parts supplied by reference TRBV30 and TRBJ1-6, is SQTIHQWPATLVQPVGSPLSLECTVEGTSNPNLYWYRQAAGRGLQLLFYSVGIGQISSEVPQNLSASRPQDRQFILSSKKLLLSDSGFYLCAWSEQGGPPLHFGNGTRLTVT.